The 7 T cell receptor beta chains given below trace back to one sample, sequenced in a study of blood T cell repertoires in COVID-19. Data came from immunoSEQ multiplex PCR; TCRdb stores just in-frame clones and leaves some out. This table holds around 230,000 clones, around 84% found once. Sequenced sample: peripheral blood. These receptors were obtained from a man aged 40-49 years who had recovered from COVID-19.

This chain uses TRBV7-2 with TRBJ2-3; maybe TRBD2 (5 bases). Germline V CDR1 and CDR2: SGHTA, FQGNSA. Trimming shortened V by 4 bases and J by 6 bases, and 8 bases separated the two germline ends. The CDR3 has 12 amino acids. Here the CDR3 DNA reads TGTGCCAGCAGCTCCGGCGGGGATACGCAGTATTTT. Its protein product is CASSSGGDTQYF.

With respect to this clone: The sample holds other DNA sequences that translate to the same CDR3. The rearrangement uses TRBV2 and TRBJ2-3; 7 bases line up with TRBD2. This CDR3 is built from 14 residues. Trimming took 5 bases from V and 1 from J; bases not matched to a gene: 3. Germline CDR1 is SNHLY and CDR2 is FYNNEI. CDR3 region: CASSRSGGTDTQYF. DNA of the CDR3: TGTGCCAGCAGTAGGAGCGGGGGCACAGATACGCAGTATTTT.

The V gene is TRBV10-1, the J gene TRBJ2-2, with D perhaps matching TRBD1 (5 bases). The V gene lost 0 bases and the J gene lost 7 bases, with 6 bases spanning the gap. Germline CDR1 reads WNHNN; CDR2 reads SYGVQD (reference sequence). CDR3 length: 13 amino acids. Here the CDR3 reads CASSESQGGELFF. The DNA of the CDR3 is TGCGCCAGCAGTGAGTCTCAGGGCGGGGAGCTGTTTTTT.

CDR3 residues: CSSLGGGQETQYF. As DNA, the CDR3 is TGCAGCTCCCTTGGCGGGGGGCAAGAGACCCAGTACTTC. The J gene is TRBJ2-5, the V gene TRBV29-1, with TRBD2 identical over 8 bases. Trimming at V came to 8 bases and at J to 2 bases, leaving 7 bases not matched to a gene. The CDR3 extends over 13 amino acids. The germline V gene has CDR1 SQVTM and CDR2 ANQGSEA.

The CDR3 reads CASSLVASTGELFF. CDR3 bases: TGCGCCAGCAGCTTGGTGGCCAGCACCGGGGAGCTGTTTTTT. The J gene is TRBJ2-2, the V gene TRBV5-1; D is unresolved. Trimming left V 0 bases short and J 4 bases short, with 7 bases between. The V gene's germline CDR1 is SGHRS and CDR2 YFSETQ. This CDR3 is built from 14 residues. Together with reference TRBV5-1 and TRBJ2-2, the CDR3 gives the full variable domain: KAGVTQTPRYLIKTRGQQVTLSCSPISGHRSVSWYQQTPGQGLQFLFEYFSETQRNKGNFPGRFSGRQFSNSRSEMNVSTLELGDSALYLCASSLVASTGELFFGEGSRLTVL.

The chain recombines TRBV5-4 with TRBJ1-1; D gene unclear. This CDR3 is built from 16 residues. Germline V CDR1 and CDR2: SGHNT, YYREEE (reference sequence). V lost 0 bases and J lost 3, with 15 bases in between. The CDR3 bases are TGTGCCAGCAGCTTGGAACCCTTCCCAAGCGACACTGAAGCTTTCTTT. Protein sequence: CASSLEPFPSDTEAFF. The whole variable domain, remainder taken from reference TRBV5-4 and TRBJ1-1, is ETGVTQSPTHLIKTRGQQVTLRCSSQSGHNTVSWYQQALGQGPQFIFQYYREEENGRGNFPPRFSGLQFPNYSSELNVNALELDDSALYLCASSLEPFPSDTEAFFGQGTRLTVV.

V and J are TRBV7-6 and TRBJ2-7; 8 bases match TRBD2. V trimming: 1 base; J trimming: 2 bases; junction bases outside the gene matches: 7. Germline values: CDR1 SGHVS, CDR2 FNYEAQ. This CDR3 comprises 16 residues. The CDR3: CASSLGAGGLTYEQYF. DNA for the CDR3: TGTGCCAGCAGCTTAGGGGCGGGGGGTTTGACCTACGAGCAGTACTTC.